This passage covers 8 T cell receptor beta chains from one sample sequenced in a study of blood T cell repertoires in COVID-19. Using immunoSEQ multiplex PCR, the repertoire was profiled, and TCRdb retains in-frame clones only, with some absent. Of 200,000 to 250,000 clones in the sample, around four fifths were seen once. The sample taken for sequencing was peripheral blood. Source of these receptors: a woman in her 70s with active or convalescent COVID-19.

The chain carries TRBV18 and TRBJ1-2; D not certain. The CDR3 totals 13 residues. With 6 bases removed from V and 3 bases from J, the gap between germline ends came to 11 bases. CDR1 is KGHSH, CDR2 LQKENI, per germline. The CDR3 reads CASSPSQDYGYTF. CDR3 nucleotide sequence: TGTGCCAGCTCTCCCAGTCAGGACTATGGCTACACCTTC.

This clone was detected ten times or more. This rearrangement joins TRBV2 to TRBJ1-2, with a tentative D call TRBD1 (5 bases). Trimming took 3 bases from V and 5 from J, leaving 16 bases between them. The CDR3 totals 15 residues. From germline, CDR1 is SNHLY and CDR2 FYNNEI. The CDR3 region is CASSEGTGGVYGYTF. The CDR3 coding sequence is TGTGCCAGCAGTGAGGGAACGGGGGGGGTTTATGGCTACACCTTC.

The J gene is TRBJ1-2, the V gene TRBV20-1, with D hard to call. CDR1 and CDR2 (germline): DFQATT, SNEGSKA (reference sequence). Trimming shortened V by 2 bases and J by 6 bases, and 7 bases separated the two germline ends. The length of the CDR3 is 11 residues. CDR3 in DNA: TGCAGTGCTAGACGAGGGAATGGCTACACCTTC. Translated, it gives CSARRGNGYTF.

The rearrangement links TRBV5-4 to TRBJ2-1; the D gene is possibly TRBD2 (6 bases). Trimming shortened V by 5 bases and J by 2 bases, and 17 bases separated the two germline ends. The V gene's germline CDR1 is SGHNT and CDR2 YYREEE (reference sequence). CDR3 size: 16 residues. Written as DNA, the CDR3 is TGTGCCAGCAGTCCGAGGGGCGGGGTCGCCTACAATGAGCAGTTCTTC. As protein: CASSPRGGVAYNEQFF.

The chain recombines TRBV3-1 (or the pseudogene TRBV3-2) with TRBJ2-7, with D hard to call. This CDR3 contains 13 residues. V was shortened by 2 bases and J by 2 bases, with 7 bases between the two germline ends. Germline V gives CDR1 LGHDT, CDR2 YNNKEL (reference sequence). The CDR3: CASSQLRTYEQYF. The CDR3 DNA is TGTGCCAGCAGCCAACTGAGAACCTACGAGCAGTACTTC.

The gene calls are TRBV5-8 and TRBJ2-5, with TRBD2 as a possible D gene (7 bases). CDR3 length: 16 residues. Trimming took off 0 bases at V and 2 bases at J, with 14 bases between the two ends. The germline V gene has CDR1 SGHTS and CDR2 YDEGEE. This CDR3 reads CASSLGGGEGQETQYF. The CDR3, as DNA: TGTGCCAGCAGCTTGGGCGGGGGCGAAGGTCAAGAGACCCAGTACTTC.

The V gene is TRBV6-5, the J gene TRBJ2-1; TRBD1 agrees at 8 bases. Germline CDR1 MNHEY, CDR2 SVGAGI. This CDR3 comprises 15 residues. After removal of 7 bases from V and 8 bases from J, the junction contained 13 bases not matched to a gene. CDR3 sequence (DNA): TGTGCCAGCACCGTTGGGACAGGTGGGAGCGATGAGCAGTTCTTC. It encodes CASTVGTGGSDEQFF.

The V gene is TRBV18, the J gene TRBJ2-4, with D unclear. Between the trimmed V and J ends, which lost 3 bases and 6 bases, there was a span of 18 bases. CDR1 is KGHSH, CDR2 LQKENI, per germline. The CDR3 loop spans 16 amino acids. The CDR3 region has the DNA TGTGCCAGCTCACCGAACCACGAGGTAAATCGAAACATTCAGTACTTC. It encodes CASSPNHEVNRNIQYF.